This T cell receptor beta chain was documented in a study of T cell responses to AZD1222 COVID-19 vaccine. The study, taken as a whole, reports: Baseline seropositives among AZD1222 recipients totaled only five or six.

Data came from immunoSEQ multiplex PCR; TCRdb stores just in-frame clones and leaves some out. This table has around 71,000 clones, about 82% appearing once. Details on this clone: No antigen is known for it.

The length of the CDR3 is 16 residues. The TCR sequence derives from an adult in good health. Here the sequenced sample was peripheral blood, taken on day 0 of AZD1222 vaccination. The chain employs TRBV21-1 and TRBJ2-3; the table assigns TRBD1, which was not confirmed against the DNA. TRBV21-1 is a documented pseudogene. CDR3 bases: TGTGCCAGCAGCAACCCACCGGGACATCTCACAGATACGCAGTATTTT. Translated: CASSNPPGHLTDTQYF.